This T cell receptor (beta chain) was recovered during a study of blood T cell repertoires in COVID-19. Overall study: PBMCs, B-cell-depleted T cells, or T cells were the source of the cDNA or gDNA that made up the material.

The table came from immunoSEQ multiplex PCR; TCRdb's copy has only in-frame clones and leaves some out. The repertoire includes around 330,000 clones, 85% of them detected once, and about 1.9% sits in the top ten. Across 20 to 25 US areas, participants ranged in age from about 18 to 100 years. The study assigned cohorts using participant-reported clinical history. V gave up 5 bases and J gave up 9 bases, with 11 bases separating them. This CDR3 region has 13 residues. Source material: PBMCs or T cells enriched from blood (not recorded which). V usage is TRBV12-3 or TRBV12-4 and J usage is TRBJ1-6; D unclear. The sequence was obtained from a woman aged 25-40 years who had been exposed to COVID-19. CDR3 sequence reads: CASSPHGGSPLHF. Written as DNA, the CDR3 is TGTGCCAGCAGTCCCCACGGAGGTTCACCCCTCCACTTT.